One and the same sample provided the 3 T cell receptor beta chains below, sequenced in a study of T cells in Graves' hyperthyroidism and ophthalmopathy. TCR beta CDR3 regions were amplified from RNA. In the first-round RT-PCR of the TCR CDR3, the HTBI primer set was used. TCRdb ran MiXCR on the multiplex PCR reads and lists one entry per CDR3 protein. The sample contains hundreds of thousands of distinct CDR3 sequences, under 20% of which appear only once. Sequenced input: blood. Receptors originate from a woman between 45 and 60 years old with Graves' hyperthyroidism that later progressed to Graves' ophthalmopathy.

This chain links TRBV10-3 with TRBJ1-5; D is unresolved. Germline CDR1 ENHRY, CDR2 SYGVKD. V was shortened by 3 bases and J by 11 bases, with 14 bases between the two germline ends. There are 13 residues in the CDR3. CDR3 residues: CAISEQPAQAQHF. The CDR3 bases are TGTGCCATCAGTGAACAACCGGCCCAGGCCCAGCATTTT.

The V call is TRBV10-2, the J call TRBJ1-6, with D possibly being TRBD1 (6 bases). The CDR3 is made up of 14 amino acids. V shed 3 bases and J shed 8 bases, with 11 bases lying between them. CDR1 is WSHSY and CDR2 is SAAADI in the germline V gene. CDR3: CASSDWTDDSPLHF. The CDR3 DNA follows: TGCGCCAGCAGTGATTGGACAGATGATTCACCCCTCCACTTT.

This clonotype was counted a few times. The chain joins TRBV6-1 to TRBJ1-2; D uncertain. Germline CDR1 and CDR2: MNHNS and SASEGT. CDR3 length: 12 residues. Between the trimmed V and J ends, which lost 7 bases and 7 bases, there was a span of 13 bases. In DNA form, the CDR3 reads TGTGCCAGCACCCGGAGAAGAATTGGCTACACCTTC. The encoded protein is CASTRRRIGYTF.